This T cell receptor beta chain was found in a study of chemoradiotherapy in HPV16-positive cancers. As for the study in general: Candidate HPV-specific T-cell clones and common TCR motifs came from functional assays in a couple of HPV16-positive patients.

Concerning this clone itself: Its cognate antigen is unknown.

The CDR3 covers 14 residues. V was cut by 4 bases and J by 2 bases, with 9 bases left in between. Germline-derived CDR1 and CDR2 are SGHRS and YFSETQ. The protocol was immunoSEQ multiplex PCR, while the TCRdb copy is restricted to in-frame clones and leaves out a portion. The sample lists some 25,000 clones, around 90% occurring once. Findings of the study overall: For HPV16-positive patients, expanding HPV-responsive T cells associated with longer recurrence-free survival. HPV-specific T cells were functionally defined from only two HPV16-positive patients.

This chain uses TRBV5-1 with TRBJ1-4; D is possibly TRBD1 (6 bases). The specimen comprised blood, sampled from a patient who underwent chemoradiotherapy. This TCR was recovered from a human donor with HPV-associated anogenital cancer. Here the CDR3 DNA reads TGCGCCAGCAGCGACGGACAGACTAATGAAAAACTGTTTTTT. Its protein product is CASSDGQTNEKLFF.